One sample yielded the 20 T cell receptor beta chains listed below, sequenced in a study of tumor-infiltrating lymphocytes in primary liver carcinoma. The template, about 510 ng total RNA, yielded TCR beta cDNA made with a constant-region primer. For TCR beta, libraries were produced by three nested multiplex PCR rounds using slightly modified ARM-PCR. It was with TRBV1-TRBV30 forward primers and a C-beta reverse primer that the first two PCR rounds were run, at around 11 cycles each. From the multiplex PCR reads, TCRdb called clonotypes with MiXCR, one entry per CDR3 protein. The sample shows around 60,000 distinct CDR3 sequences, about 65% of them seen only once. From around 18-30 mg of unsorted bulk tissue, DNA and RNA were co-extracted together. Material for sequencing was liver tumor tissue from sampling region 4. This sample's subset: tumor region T4, right-lateral pole. Source of these receptors: a man aged 35 to 55 with primary liver carcinoma and hepatitis B virus infection.

This chain joins TRBV11-1 and TRBJ2-1; 9 bases align to TRBD2. Germline-derived CDR1 and CDR2 are SGHAT and FQDESV (reference sequence). The CDR3 runs to 18 residues. CDR3 residues: CTNSLYRSAGGSYNEQFF. CDR3 bases: TGTACCAACAGCTTATACCGCTCCGCGGGAGGGTCCTACAATGAGCAGTTCTTC. Full variable domain (missing parts from reference TRBV11-1 and TRBJ2-1): EAEVAQSPRYKITEKSQAVAFWCDPISGHATLYWYRQILGQGPELLVQFQDESVVDDSQLPKDRFSAERLKGVDSTLKIQPAELGDSAMYLCTNSLYRSAGGSYNEQFFGPGTRLTVL.

Concerning this clonotype itself: A junction boundary mismatches the germline segment, possibly from a read error. CDR3 nucleotides: TGTGTCATCACGGAGGAATCCGGGGAGCTGTTTTTT. Its protein is CVITEESGELFF. This chain connects TRBV10-3 to TRBJ2-2, with a possible D match to TRBD2 (5 bases). The V gene's germline CDR1 is ENHRY and CDR2 SYGVKD. CDR3 length: 12 residues.

To note about this clonotype: The conserved final phenylalanine or tryptophan is absent from the CDR3, which likely points to a read error. V gene TRBV10-2 combines with J gene TRBJ2-7; D not certain. The length of the CDR3 is 11 residues. Germline V CDR1 and CDR2: WSHSY, SAAADI. CDR3 in amino acids: CDSSVVHEQYL. The CDR3 DNA reads as TGCGACAGCAGTGTCGTGCACGAGCAGTACTTA.

As concerns this clonotype: It may be a read error: a sequence one base away is much more abundant. This chain joins TRBV4-3 and TRBJ2-3; 13 positions match TRBD2. The CDR3 runs 16 residues. The V gene's germline CDR1 is LGHNA and CDR2 YSLEER. The CDR3 sequence: CASSQGTSGTRDMQYF. CDR3 bases: TGCGCCAGCAGCCAGGGGACTAGCGGGACCAGAGATATGCAGTATTTT.

Regarding this clonotype: Sequence at one end of the junction differs from germline and may be a read error. The chain joins TRBV4-3 to TRBJ2-1; no reliable D call. Looked up from germline, CDR1 is LGHNA and CDR2 is YSLEER. This CDR3 is built from 13 residues. The CDR3: CASSQIGYNEQFF. The DNA for the CDR3 is TGCGCCAGTAGCCAAATAGGTTACAATGAGCAGTTCTTC.

The J gene is TRBJ1-4, the V gene TRBV12-3 or TRBV12-4; D is uncertain. This CDR3 is built from 16 residues. V lost 7 bases to trimming and J lost 8 bases, with 23 bases between them. This chain's CDR3 is CASTIGLDPKLEKLFF. CDR3 nucleotides: TGTGCCAGCACCATCGGCCTGGATCCGAAGCTGGAAAAACTGTTTTTT.

The gene calls are TRBV7-8 and TRBJ1-5; no firm D call. The CDR3 runs 14 residues. Germline V lookup: CDR1 SGHVS, CDR2 FQNEAQ. Trimming pared 2 bases from V and 3 bases from J, leaving 8 bases between. In DNA, the CDR3 is TGTGCCAGCAGCTTATCGTGGGTCAATCAGCCCCAGCATTTT. Translating it yields CASSLSWVNQPQHF.

As regards this clonotype: Just one base apart from a much larger clone, this may be a read error. The chain has TRBV2 and TRBJ2-1; maybe TRBD1 (6 bases). The CDR3 length is 11 residues. Germline V gene data show CDR1 as SNHLY and CDR2 as FYNNEI. Here the CDR3 DNA reads TGTGCCAGCAGTCACAGGGATGAGAAGTTCTTC. Protein sequence: CASSHRDEKFF.

About this clonotype: A read error may account for a junction end that differs from germline. V and J are TRBV7-8 and TRBJ2-2; 7 nucleotides line up with TRBD1. This CDR3 spans 19 amino acids. CDR1 SGHVS and CDR2 FQNEAQ come from the germline V gene. This CDR3 is CVSIRPRQGTVGFTGELFF. Written as DNA, the CDR3 is TGTGTCAGCATTCGACCCCGACAGGGAACGGTAGGATTCACCGGGGAGCTGTTTTTT.

The CDR3 nucleotides are TGTGCCATCAGTGAGTCGGCCGGGGAAACTGCGGAGCTGTTTTTT. Its translation is CAISESAGETAELFF. The V call is TRBV10-3, the J call TRBJ2-2, with D possibly TRBD2 on 5 matching bases. Trimming stripped 0 bases from V and 10 bases from J, with 15 bases between. Germline CDR1 and CDR2: ENHRY and SYGVKD. This CDR3 spans 15 amino acids.

The chain combines TRBV11-2 with TRBJ2-2, with TRBD2 matching 7 bases. With V trimmed by 6 bases and J by 0 bases, 4 bases remained unmatched. Germline V gene sequence: CDR1 SGHAT, CDR2 FQNNGV. This CDR3 is 15 amino acids long. The DNA for the CDR3 is TGTGCCAGCAGTTTTAGCGGGTCGAACACCGGGGAGCTGTTTTTT. It specifies CASSFSGSNTGELFF.

Of note for this clonotype: One end of the junction does not line up with germline, which may come from a read error. The genes are TRBV6-5 and TRBJ2-5; perhaps TRBD2 as D (7 bases). The CDR3 spans 18 residues. In germline, CDR1 is MNHEY, CDR2 SVGAGI. CDR3 in amino acids: CASNYSGISGTTRETLYF. The CDR3 DNA sequence: TGTGCCAGCAATTACTCGGGTATAAGCGGGACAACACGTGAGACCCTGTACTTC.

Worth noting for this clonotype: The junction departs from the called germline gene at one end, perhaps through a read error. This sequence joins TRBV4-2 and TRBJ1-1; D possibly corresponds to TRBD1 (5 bases). The germline gives CDR1 LGHNA, CDR2 YNFKEQ. The CDR3 runs to 14 residues. The CDR3 sequence: CTSSQDRGNTDAFF. CDR3 DNA sequence: TGTACCAGCAGCCAGGATCGGGGGAACACTGATGCTTTCTTT.

To note about this clonotype: The missing conserved phenylalanine or tryptophan at the end of this CDR3 makes a read error likely. V usage is TRBV29-1 and J usage is TRBJ2-2; the match to TRBD1 covers 9 bases. Germline CDR1 is SQVTM and CDR2 is ANQGSEA. CDR3 size: 13 residues. The CDR3, as DNA: TGCAGAGTTGAAGGACAGGGGTCCGGGGAGCTGTTTTAT. It encodes CRVEGQGSGELFY.

Comments on this clonotype: One junction end disagrees with the germline gene, perhaps due to a read error. The rearrangement links TRBV12-3 or TRBV12-4 to TRBJ2-3, with 7 bases that match TRBD1. The CDR3 is made up of 17 amino acids. This CDR3 is CANSYRRDSLVTGTQYF. The DNA of the CDR3 is TGTGCCAACAGTTATCGCCGGGACAGTTTAGTTACAGGTACGCAGTATTTT.

This clonotype has just a few counts. This may be a read error: a much more frequent sequence differs by one nucleotide. V gene TRBV4-1 combines with J gene TRBJ2-5, with D possibly matching TRBD2 (5 bases). This CDR3 contains 16 residues. The V gene lost 3 bases and the J gene lost 0 bases, with 14 bases spanning the gap. In germline, CDR1 is MGHRA, CDR2 YSYEKL. The CDR3 protein is CASSHDWGAHQETQYF. The CDR3 DNA reads as TGCGCCAGCAGCCATGATTGGGGAGCTCACCAAGAGACCCAGTACTTC.

Worth noting for this clonotype: The missing conserved phenylalanine or tryptophan at the end of this CDR3 makes a read error likely. The rearrangement joins TRBV12-3 or TRBV12-4 to TRBJ2-3; D gene unclear. The CDR3 has 15 amino acids. Trimming shortened V by 1 base and J by 10 bases, and 18 bases separated the two germline ends. CDR3 amino acids: CASSLDSGSGRAQYL. CDR3 bases: TGTGCCAGCAGTTTAGATTCCGGCAGTGGGCGCGCGCAGTATCTT.

With respect to this clonotype: The junction does not match germline at one end; this may be a read error. This chain joins TRBV4-3 and TRBJ2-1; D possibly corresponds to TRBD2 (6 bases). The CDR3 extends over 15 amino acids. Germline CDR1 reads LGHNA; CDR2 reads YSLEER. The CDR3 coding sequence is TGCGGCAGCAGCCAATTTCAAGGGGCTAGCGATGAGCAGTTCTTC. Protein: CGSSQFQGASDEQFF.

The sample holds one count of this clonotype. At one boundary the junction diverges from the germline segment, which might be a read error. This chain joins TRBV11-2 and TRBJ2-5, with TRBD2 matching 8 bases. This CDR3 has 16 residues. CDR1 and CDR2 (germline): SGHAT, FQNNGV. CDR3 coding DNA: TGTGCCGGCAGCCAAACTCCTGGCGGGGGGAATGAGACACAGTGCTTC. Its protein product is CAGSQTPGGGNETQCF.

In the case of this clonotype: At one of its ends the junction is not consistent with the germline gene, which may arise from a read error. The chain employs TRBV6-5 and TRBJ2-3; weak D call: TRBD2 (5 bases). The germline V gene encodes CDR1 MNHEY and CDR2 SVGAGI. The CDR3 contains 16 residues. The CDR3 loop is CSSSPIAGGVADMQYF. Written as DNA, the CDR3 is TGTTCCAGCAGTCCCATCGCGGGTGGAGTCGCAGATATGCAGTATTTT.